The source of this TCR beta chain is a study of blood T cell repertoires in COVID-19. Study-wide context: The study drew acute and convalescent COVID-19 samples from the United States, Italy and Spain. T cells, B-cell-depleted T cells, or PBMCs provided the cDNA or gDNA that served as material.

Under the authors' procedure: Scientists estimated how many nucleated cells there were by amplifying reference gene primers. TCRdb's table, derived via immunoSEQ multiplex PCR, lists solely in-frame clones and lacks some. V, J and clone size reflect that table, while D and trimming were determined from the DNA. The data contain 150,000 to 200,000 clones, about 85% of them singletons. The sample was peripheral blood. This clonotype originated in a middle-aged man with acute or convalescent COVID-19.

The DNA for the CDR3 is TGTGCCAGCAGTCATTCTCAGGGATTCGATGAGCAGTTCTTC. As protein: CASSHSQGFDEQFF. The chain uses TRBV27 and TRBJ2-1, with a tentative D call TRBD1 (5 bases). Germline V lookup: CDR1 MNHEY, CDR2 SMNVEV (reference sequence). CDR3 length: 14 residues. V lost 5 bases to trimming and J lost 8 bases, with 16 bases between them.